This record looks at one T cell receptor beta chain sequence and its context. A single count supports this clonotype. Its binding antigen is unknown. Per-base qualities were not stored, and no clone one base away is much larger. One read gives only weak evidence. Standard classification criteria for type 1 or type 2 diabetes were met by all diabetic patients, and glucose and C-peptide were assessed by WHO-recommended methods. Donors with other autoimmune diseases or infections within the previous four weeks were excluded. From each participant, approximately 10 milliliters of peripheral blood were collected. LymphoPrep density separation was used to isolate PBMCs. The sequencing machine was an Illumina MiSeq. For TCRbeta CDR3 amplification, the template was genomic DNA taken from the sorted T cell subsets. The TCRbeta CDR3 region was amplified by multiplex PCR with 30 forward and 13 reverse primers. After the PCR products were purified with AMPure XP beads, a second PCR of roughly 25 cycles was run to add indices and adaptors. Before sequencing, the libraries were purified from gel with the QIAquick Gel Extraction Kit. The paper's processing steps were these. Paired-end reads were merged with FLASH and aligned to IMGT V, D and J germline references using IgBLAST. Reads with less than 70% alignment identity to germline references were removed, leaving some 10 million reads across the study. IMGT definitions were followed to assign CDR3 boundaries, reading frame and productivity. Highly-expanded clones were defined as clones at or above 1% of reads, and diversity was measured by normalized Shannon entropy. Unpaired two-tailed t-tests were used to test for differences in Shannon entropy between groups. The public reads were quality trimmed at Q25 with fastp and then assembled into clones with MiXCR by TCRdb, keeping productive beta chains. Rows merge per CDR3 protein into single entries with the most common DNA and genes. The V and J calls were not made by the authors but by TCRdb's processing. A total of a few hundred thousand distinct CDR3 sequences appear in this sample, 45% to 60% of them only once. Roughly an eighth of the sample lies in the top ten.

This specimen comes from a study of type 1 and type 2 diabetes patients (dated by TCRdb to the mid-2010s). Background for the entire study: About 10 type 1 diabetes patients, a few type 2 diabetes patients and about 6 nondiabetic controls, all recruited in China, made up the cohort. Across the study, CD4+ and CD8+ T cells were positively selected from PBMCs using CD4 or CD8 MicroBeads on MACS columns. Altogether, roughly 19,000,000 paired-end reads were produced across the whole study. The study used high-throughput sequencing to profile TCRbeta repertoires and compare individuals with type 1 diabetes, type 2 diabetes and no diabetes. Type 2 diabetes patients served as a disease comparison group for the type 1 diabetes patients. V gene usage was similar between approximately 20-cycle and approximately 23-cycle amplification, suggesting similar primer efficiencies and random PCR bias. TCRbeta libraries were sequenced paired-end on Illumina HiSeq 2000 or MiSeq instruments. What the study reported, not specific to this receptor: Type 2 diabetes and control samples had highly correlated V and J gene usage patterns, with the correlation between samples averaging roughly 0.97. Age and gender were not matched between study groups, possibly biasing interpretation. High diversity was shown by type 2 diabetes repertoires, and the diversity was significantly greater than that of type 1 diabetes repertoires in both CD4+ and CD8+ T cells. Few highly-expanded CD4+ clones, median one, were found in type 2 diabetes patients, accounting for a median about 4% of reads. Because only a limited number of T2D and control samples were sequenced, some T1D-only HECs might also appear in more T2D or control samples.

The trim is 0 bases for V and 4 bases for J, with a gap of 7 bases between the germline ends. CDR1 and CDR2 (MNHEY, SVGAGI) derive from the germline V gene. There are 14 amino acids in the CDR3, from cysteine to phenylalanine inclusive. Only the CDR3 DNA is retained, 42 bases long and in frame from the first base. Sequencing was carried out using peripheral blood mononuclear cells (PBMCs). The chain is assembled from TRBV6-5 and TRBJ2-1; the D gene is perhaps TRBD2, from 5 matching bases. The TCR was taken from a man younger than 35 with type 2 diabetes. This receptor has the CDR3 CASSYSGGYNEQFF. The DNA sequence is as follows: TGTGCCAGCAGTTACTCGGGCGGGTACAATGAGCAGTTCTTC.